The 15 T cell receptor beta chains below come from one sample, sequenced in a study of early T cells in non-severe SARS-CoV-2 infection. MiXCR, run by TCRdb on the 5' RACE reads, gives a single entry per CDR3 protein. There are roughly 33,000 distinct CDR3 sequences in the sample; approximately 6.2% occur only once, and 5% to 6% lies in the top ten. The sample consisted of whole blood. The receptors derive from an adult who was a healthcare worker with PCR-confirmed SARS-CoV-2 infection or an uninfected control (not recorded which).

This clonotype came up a few times. The chain couples TRBV12-3 or TRBV12-4 to TRBJ2-1; D not resolved. The CDR3 contains 13 residues. V shed 6 bases and J shed 7 bases, with 13 bases lying between them. The CDR3 region has the DNA TGTGCCAGCAGCCGGCCCGGGCTAAATGAGCAGTTCTTC. Its protein product is CASSRPGLNEQFF.

This clonotype has at least ten counts. The chain uses TRBV2 and TRBJ1-5; 9 bases fit TRBD1. The length of the CDR3 is 15 residues. The germline V gene has CDR1 SNHLY and CDR2 FYNNEI. V lost 5 bases to trimming and J lost 6 bases; unmatched junction nucleotides: 8. In nucleotides, the CDR3 is TGTGCCAGCAGTTATCTACAGGGGGCAGGTCAGCCCCAGCATTTT. This encodes CASSYLQGAGQPQHF. The full variable domain, its missing parts supplied by reference TRBV2 and TRBJ1-5, is EPEVTQTPSHQVTQMGQEVILRCVPISNHLYFYWYRQILGQKVEFLVSFYNNEISEKSEIFDDQFSVERPDGSNFTLKIRSTKLEDSAMYFCASSYLQGAGQPQHFGDGTRLSIL.

At least ten counts were recorded for this clonotype. The chain combines TRBV28 with TRBJ2-1; D is uncertain. V was cut by 2 bases and J by 9 bases, with 8 bases left in between. Germline V gives CDR1 MDHEN, CDR2 SYDVKM. This CDR3 contains 12 residues. CDR3 protein: CASSLLLFEQFF. In DNA, the CDR3 is TGTGCCAGCAGTTTACTCTTATTTGAGCAGTTCTTC.

This clonotype was counted at least ten times. The rearrangement joins TRBV6-6 to TRBJ1-1; 7 bases are shared with TRBD1. This CDR3 is 15 amino acids long. The V gene's germline CDR1 is MNHNY and CDR2 SVGAGI (reference sequence). V lost 6 bases to trimming and J lost 4 bases; unmatched junction nucleotides: 11. The CDR3 DNA follows: TGTGCCAGCAGCCCGGCAAGGGGGCGCACCACTGAAGCTTTCTTT. It codes for CASSPARGRTTEAFF.

This clonotype showed up many times. The V and J genes are TRBV11-2 and TRBJ2-3; 13 bases align to TRBD2. Per the germline V gene, CDR1 is SGHAT and CDR2 is FQNNGV. The CDR3 runs 16 residues. The junction had 3 bases not matched to a gene; V was cut back by 3 bases and J by 3 bases. The CDR3 DNA reads TGTGCCAGCAGCTTGAGACTAGCGGGAGGAACAGATACGCAGTATTTT. This translates into CASSLRLAGGTDTQYF.

This clonotype has only a few counts. This sequence joins TRBV18 and TRBJ2-1; 8 bases fit TRBD2. The CDR3 consists of 12 residues. CDR1 is KGHSH and CDR2 is LQKENI in the germline V gene. J was trimmed by 12 bases and V by 3 bases; bases with no gene match: 4. This chain's CDR3 is CASSPSGSGQFF. DNA of the CDR3: TGTGCCAGCTCACCGAGCGGGAGTGGGCAGTTCTTC.

The table lists this clonotype with a few counts. The chain links TRBV6-5 to TRBJ2-7; D not certain. Trimming cost V 6 bases and J 4 bases, with 19 bases left between them. The CDR3 covers 15 residues. From germline, CDR1 is MNHEY and CDR2 SVGAGI. The CDR3 nucleotides are TGTGCCAGCAGACCCACACGGAAATTCCCTTACGAGCAGTACGTC. Translating gives CASRPTRKFPYEQYV.

The CDR3 protein is CASSKGMSSYEQYV. The CDR3 nucleotides read TGTGCCAGCAGCAAAGGGATGAGCTCCTACGAGCAGTACGTC. This chain connects TRBV21-1 to TRBJ2-7. TRBV21-1 is termed a pseudogene. This CDR3 region has 14 residues.

The chain uses TRBV6-6 and TRBJ2-5; maybe TRBD2 (6 bases). The CDR3 sequence is 15 residues long. The germline gives CDR1 MNHNY, CDR2 SVGAGI (reference sequence). The V gene lost 0 bases and the J gene lost 7 bases, with 15 bases spanning the gap. This CDR3 reads CASSYSRGVSGTQYF. The CDR3, as DNA: TGTGCCAGCAGTTACTCGCGGGGTGTCTCCGGGACCCAGTACTTC.

Many counts were recorded for this clonotype. The V and J genes are TRBV24-1 and TRBJ2-1, with 11 nucleotides matching TRBD2. Germline CDR1 and CDR2: KGHDR and SFDVKD. V gave up 3 bases and J gave up 6 bases; unmatched junction bases: 6. This CDR3 has 16 amino acids. The CDR3: CATSDVAGGVFNEQFF. The CDR3 coding sequence is TGTGCCACCAGTGATGTAGCGGGAGGGGTGTTCAATGAGCAGTTCTTC.

This clonotype is medium-sized within its sample. V usage is TRBV30 and J usage is TRBJ1-5; D gene uncertain. There are 13 residues in the CDR3. V lost 2 bases to trimming and J lost 4 bases, with 9 bases between them. Germline CDR1 GTSNPN, CDR2 SVGIG (reference sequence). The CDR3 protein is CAWSRAANQPQHF. DNA of the CDR3: TGTGCCTGGAGTCGGGCAGCTAATCAGCCCCAGCATTTT. The whole variable domain, remainder taken from reference TRBV30 and TRBJ1-5, is SQTIHQWPATLVQPVGSPLSLECTVEGTSNPNLYWYRQAAGRGLQLLFYSVGIGQISSEVPQNLSASRPQDRQFILSSKKLLLSDSGFYLCAWSRAANQPQHFGDGTRLSIL.

There are many counts of this clonotype. The CDR3, as DNA: TGCAGTGCGGCTTCTCGACAGGGATGGGGTACGCAGTATTTT. The encoded protein is CSAASRQGWGTQYF. The rearrangement joins TRBV20-1 to TRBJ2-3; 7 bases are a match to TRBD1. The CDR3 has 14 residues. Looked up from germline, CDR1 is DFQATT and CDR2 is SNEGSKA (reference sequence). Trimming at V came to 6 bases and at J to 8 bases, leaving 14 bases not matched to a gene.

This clonotype was seen many times. The chain employs TRBV12-3 or TRBV12-4 and TRBJ1-1; 7 nucleotides match TRBD1. V trimming: 4 bases; J trimming: 8 bases; junction bases outside the gene matches: 7. This CDR3 comprises 13 residues. The CDR3 reads CASSSAAQGEAFF. CDR3 coding DNA: TGTGCCAGCAGTTCAGCTGCACAGGGGGAAGCTTTCTTT.

This clonotype has at least ten counts. V is TRBV7-8 and J is TRBJ2-3, with TRBD2 matching over 10 bases. Trimming at V came to 4 bases and at J to 6 bases, leaving 4 bases not matched to a gene. The V gene's germline CDR1 is SGHVS and CDR2 FQNEAQ. This CDR3 spans 14 amino acids. The CDR3 region has the DNA TGTGCCAGCAGCTCCCGGACTAGCGGTGATACGCAGTATTTT. Residues: CASSSRTSGDTQYF.

This clonotype occurred many times. A read error may produce the germline difference seen at one junction end. The V call is TRBV3-1, the J call TRBJ2-1; 10 positions agree with TRBD2. This CDR3 comprises 14 residues. Looked up from germline, CDR1 is LGHDT and CDR2 is YNNKEL (reference sequence). CDR3 loop: CASSPAILAGVRIF. Written as DNA, the CDR3 is TGTGCCAGCAGCCCCGCTATTCTAGCGGGAGTGCGGATCTTC.